This passage covers 28 T cell receptor beta chains from one sample sequenced in a study of shared clonotypes between healthy human individuals. The assay was immunoSEQ multiplex PCR, and TCRdb's table has in-frame clones only and misses some. The sample shows approximately 620,000 clones, 97% of them seen only once. Sequencing was done on a sample of naive CD4+ T cells sorted from blood. Subset here: CD45RA+ positively selected. These receptors all stem from a woman aged 25 to 39 in good health.

This chain joins TRBV5-6 and TRBJ2-1, with TRBD2 identical over 9 bases. Germline assignment: CDR1 SGHDT and CDR2 YYEEEE. V dropped 0 bases and J dropped 8; count of bases not matched to a gene: 6. The CDR3 contains 15 residues. This CDR3 is CASSLVSGSTHEQFF. For the CDR3, the DNA is TGTGCCAGCAGCTTGGTTAGCGGGAGCACACATGAGCAGTTCTTC.

The count of this clone is one. The V gene is TRBV5-1, the J gene TRBJ1-4; 7 bases are shared with TRBD1. The germline gives CDR1 SGHRS, CDR2 YFSETQ. With V trimmed by 0 bases and J by 7 bases, 15 bases remained unmatched. This CDR3 contains 18 residues. The CDR3 DNA reads as TGCGCCAGCAGCTTGGAATCTGTAGAGGGGGCGAGAGGTGAAAAACTGTTTTTT. Its translation is CASSLESVEGARGEKLFF.

V is TRBV15 and J is TRBJ1-4; TRBD1 is a possible D gene (5 bases). Germline CDR1 is LNHNV and CDR2 is YYDKDF (reference sequence). The CDR3 is made up of 15 amino acids. V lost 5 bases and J lost 0, with 10 bases in between. CDR3 protein: CATSRDRATNEKLFF. The DNA for the CDR3 is TGTGCCACCAGCCGTGACAGAGCAACTAATGAAAAACTGTTTTTT.

The rearrangement uses TRBV5-1 and TRBJ1-3, with no clear D. The V end was cut by 1 base, the J end by 1 base, with 6 bases between. CDR1 is SGHRS and CDR2 is YFSETQ in the germline V gene. CDR3 size: 14 residues. The chain's CDR3 is CASSLWDSGNTIYF. The CDR3 DNA reads as TGCGCCAGCAGCTTGTGGGATTCTGGAAACACCATATATTTT.

The gene calls are TRBV28 and TRBJ1-6; 9 nucleotides agree with TRBD1. Germline CDR1 reads MDHEN; CDR2 reads SYDVKM. The CDR3 is 12 residues long. V dropped 6 bases and J dropped 10; count of bases not matched to a gene: 1. The CDR3 protein is CASRTGGSPLHF. CDR3 DNA: TGTGCCAGCAGGACAGGGGGGTCACCCCTCCACTTT.

The chain combines TRBV6-5 with TRBJ2-3; 7 positions agree with TRBD1. Germline CDR1 and CDR2: MNHEY and SVGAGI. This CDR3 contains 16 residues. J gave up 4 bases and V 4 bases, and 11 bases lay outside the gene matches. In DNA form, the CDR3 reads TGTGCCAGCAGTTTCTCCGGGACAGATACACCAGATACGCAGTATTTT. Translation: CASSFSGTDTPDTQYF.

The rearrangement links TRBV5-1 to TRBJ2-1, with 9 bases fitting TRBD1. With 4 bases clipped from V and 5 bases from J, the junction kept 22 bases outside the gene matches. The V gene's germline CDR1 is SGHRS and CDR2 YFSETQ. The CDR3 consists of 20 residues. The CDR3 DNA is TGCGCCAGCAGCGATTATCCGGGACAGGGTCGGATCGGGATCAACAATGAGCAGTTCTTC. Translation gives CASSDYPGQGRIGINNEQFF.

The rearrangement links TRBV11-2 to TRBJ1-1; 9 nucleotides match TRBD1. V was clipped by 0 bases and J by 4 bases; unmatched bases: 9. This CDR3 is built from 17 residues. CDR1 and CDR2 from the germline V gene are SGHAT and FQNNGV. The CDR3 bases are TGTGCCAGCAGCTTAGATACAGGGGGCTATGAGGGCACTGAAGCTTTCTTT. This encodes CASSLDTGGYEGTEAFF.

J is TRBJ1-1 and V is TRBV2; a possible D gene is TRBD1 (5 bases). The CDR3 is 16 residues long. The germline CDR1 and CDR2 sequences are SNHLY and FYNNEI. Trimming shortened V by 1 base and J by 4 bases, and 16 bases separated the two germline ends. CDR3 in DNA: TGTGCCAGCAGTGAAGATAACAGGAATCGATTCACTGAAGCTTTCTTT. This gives the protein CASSEDNRNRFTEAFF.

V is TRBV6-5 and J is TRBJ1-1, with no clear D. CDR3 size: 14 residues. CDR1 is MNHEY, CDR2 SVGAGI, per germline. V lost 0 bases and J 5 bases, leaving 10 bases between the germline ends. Here the CDR3 reads CASSYSIAGTEAFF. CDR3 in DNA: TGTGCCAGCAGTTACTCGATAGCGGGTACTGAAGCTTTCTTT.

The chain employs TRBV7-9 and TRBJ2-7; 13 bases line up with TRBD2. The CDR3 extends over 16 amino acids. Germline CDR1 is SEHNR and CDR2 is FQNEAQ (reference sequence). J gave up 3 bases and V 5 bases, and 7 bases lay outside the gene matches. This CDR3 reads CASSQGLAGTLYEQYF. CDR3 sequence (DNA): TGTGCCAGCAGCCAGGGACTAGCGGGAACCCTCTACGAGCAGTACTTC.

The chain links TRBV27 to TRBJ1-1, with 7 bases matching TRBD1. Looked up from germline, CDR1 is MNHEY and CDR2 is SMNVEV (reference sequence). CDR3 length: 17 residues. After removal of 5 bases from V and 1 base from J, the junction contained 13 bases not matched to a gene. The CDR3: CASSPVRQGAGNTEAFF. The CDR3 nucleotides are TGTGCCAGCAGTCCCGTACGACAGGGAGCGGGGAACACTGAAGCTTTCTTT.

The chain employs TRBV19 and TRBJ1-2; D ambiguous. Germline values: CDR1 LNHDA, CDR2 SQIVND (reference sequence). V was pared by 1 base and J by 1 base, with 4 bases between. The CDR3 extends over 13 amino acids. The CDR3 DNA reads TGTGCCAGTAGTATAGGTCTTAACTATGGCTACACCTTC. This gives the protein CASSIGLNYGYTF. Full variable domain (outside the CDR3, taken from reference TRBV19 and TRBJ1-2): DGGITQSPKYLFRKEGQNVTLSCEQNLNHDAMYWYRQDPGQGLRLIYYSQIVNDFQKGDIAEGYSVSREKKESFPLTVTSAQKNPTAFYLCASSIGLNYGYTFGSGTRLTVV.

This chain uses TRBV6-5 with TRBJ2-7; D not resolved. The CDR3 totals 14 residues. Germline V gene sequence: CDR1 MNHEY, CDR2 SVGAGI. V lost 2 bases, J lost 4 bases, and 12 bases lay in between. CDR3 loop: CASSYGRKAYEQYF. In DNA form, the CDR3 reads TGTGCCAGCAGTTACGGGCGGAAGGCTTACGAGCAGTACTTC.

This clone was picked up one time. The J gene is TRBJ2-3, the V gene TRBV9; D ambiguous. Trimming shortened V by 1 base and J by 4 bases, and 10 bases separated the two germline ends. This CDR3 has 14 amino acids. CDR1 SGDLS and CDR2 YYNGEE come from the germline V gene. CDR3 in DNA: TGTGCCAGCAGCGTAACTTTAATCCCAGATACGCAGTATTTT. Translated: CASSVTLIPDTQYF. Based on the CDR3 plus reference TRBV9 and TRBJ2-3, the full variable domain is DSGVTQTPKHLITATGQRVTLRCSPRSGDLSVYWYQQSLDQGLQFLIQYYNGEERAKGNILERFSAQQFPDLHSELNLSSLELGDSALYFCASSVTLIPDTQYFGPGTRLTVL.

The chain has TRBV18 and TRBJ2-3; no clear D. The V and J ends lost 2 bases and 6 bases respectively, with 3 bases between them. CDR3 length: 11 residues. The germline V gene encodes CDR1 KGHSH and CDR2 LQKENI. This chain's CDR3 is CASSPMDTQYF. As DNA, the CDR3 is TGTGCCAGCTCACCAATGGATACGCAGTATTTT.

This clone was seen just once. The rearrangement uses TRBV11-2 and TRBJ2-2, with D perhaps TRBD1 or TRBD2 (5 bases each). This CDR3 region has 17 residues. The germline V gene has CDR1 SGHAT and CDR2 FQNNGV. Trimming took 5 bases from V and 1 from J, leaving 17 bases between them. CDR3 sequence: CASSQGVGQVNTGELFF. Written as DNA, the CDR3 is TGTGCCAGCAGCCAGGGAGTAGGCCAGGTGAACACCGGGGAGCTGTTTTTT. The variable domain in full, with the rest retrieved from reference TRBV11-2 and TRBJ2-2, is EAGVAQSPRYKIIEKRQSVAFWCNPISGHATLYWYQQILGQGPKLLIQFQNNGVVDDSQLPKDRFSAERLKGVDSTLKIQPAKLEDSAVYLCASSQGVGQVNTGELFFGEGSRLTVL.

This chain connects TRBV6-6 to TRBJ1-4; 8 nucleotides align to TRBD1. Germline CDR1 and CDR2: MNHNY and SVGAGI (reference sequence). V shed 4 bases, J shed 2 bases, and the junction held 0 bases outside the gene matches. The CDR3 has 14 residues. CDR3: CASSSGGTNEKLFF. CDR3 sequence (DNA): TGTGCCAGCAGTTCAGGGGGCACTAATGAAAAACTGTTTTTT.

The chain couples TRBV4-1 to TRBJ2-1; a weak D match, TRBD1 (5 bases). This CDR3 region has 17 residues. The V and J ends lost 0 bases and 0 bases respectively, with 12 bases between them. Germline CDR1 and CDR2: MGHRA and YSYEKL. This chain's CDR3 is CASSQDRHRSSYNEQFF. The CDR3 region has the DNA TGCGCCAGCAGCCAAGATCGTCACAGGAGCTCCTACAATGAGCAGTTCTTC.

The chain employs TRBV18 and TRBJ2-1, with 11 bases that match TRBD1. V was clipped by 3 bases and J by 5 bases; unmatched bases: 0. This CDR3 region has 14 residues. The germline V gene has CDR1 KGHSH and CDR2 LQKENI. The CDR3 sequence is CASSPGQGDNEQFF. CDR3 bases: TGTGCCAGCTCACCGGGACAGGGGGACAATGAGCAGTTCTTC.

The chain joins TRBV5-1 to TRBJ2-1; TRBD2 is a possible D gene (6 bases). The V end lost 4 bases, the J end lost 15 bases, and 17 bases lay between the germline ends. CDR3 size: 12 residues. Per germline, CDR1 SGHRS and CDR2 YFSETQ. The CDR3 loop is CASSHSGTSPFF. Here the CDR3 DNA reads TGCGCCAGCAGCCACTCCGGGACTTCCCCGTTCTTC.

V and J are TRBV29-1 and TRBJ1-1; no firm D call. This CDR3 region has 12 residues. Germline-derived CDR1 and CDR2 are SQVTM and ANQGSEA. V was pared by 4 bases and J by 5 bases, with 11 bases between. CDR3 in amino acids: CSVGTEGTEAFF. The CDR3 DNA is TGCAGCGTTGGGACGGAGGGTACTGAAGCTTTCTTT.

The V gene is TRBV14, the J gene TRBJ2-6, with D maybe TRBD1 (6 bases). The CDR3 is 18 amino acids. Germline CDR1 is SGHDN and CDR2 is FVKESK. The V end was cut by 5 bases, the J end by 0 bases, with 17 bases between. The CDR3 protein is CASSSLVRGYSGANVLTF. In DNA, the CDR3 is TGTGCCAGCAGCTCCCTTGTCAGGGGATACTCTGGGGCCAACGTCCTGACTTTC.

The rearrangement uses TRBV25-1 and TRBJ1-1; D is unresolved. Per the germline V gene, CDR1 is MGHDK and CDR2 is SYGVNS. The CDR3 loop spans 13 amino acids. The V end lost 6 bases, the J end lost 1 base, and 9 bases lay between the germline ends. CDR3 protein: CASRTGGNTEAFF. For the CDR3, the DNA is TGTGCCAGCAGGACGGGAGGGAACACTGAAGCTTTCTTT. Combining the CDR3 with reference TRBV25-1 and TRBJ1-1 gives the whole variable domain EADIYQTPRYLVIGTGKKITLECSQTMGHDKMYWYQQDPGMELHLIHYSYGVNSTEKGDLSSESTVSRIRTEHFPLTLESARPSHTSQYLCASRTGGNTEAFFGQGTRLTVV.

This chain joins TRBV9 and TRBJ2-2; 7 bases are shared with TRBD2. CDR3 length equals 14 residues. CDR1 is SGDLS and CDR2 is YYNGEE in the germline V gene. The V segment lost 7 bases and the J segment 0 bases; nucleotides outside the gene matches: 3. The CDR3 here is CASGRGANTGELFF. Here the CDR3 DNA reads TGTGCCAGCGGCCGGGGGGCGAACACCGGGGAGCTGTTTTTT. Supplemented by reference TRBV9 and TRBJ2-2, the full variable domain reads DSGVTQTPKHLITATGQRVTLRCSPRSGDLSVYWYQQSLDQGLQFLIQYYNGEERAKGNILERFSAQQFPDLHSELNLSSLELGDSALYFCASGRGANTGELFFGEGSRLTVL.

The rearrangement uses TRBV7-2 and TRBJ2-7; 11 bases align to TRBD2. CDR1 is SGHTA, CDR2 FQGNSA, per germline. J lost 7 bases, V lost 1 base, and 9 bases had no gene match. The CDR3 covers 16 residues. This chain's CDR3 is CASSLDSGRGGREQYF. The CDR3 DNA reads TGTGCCAGCAGCTTAGATAGCGGGAGGGGGGGCCGGGAGCAGTACTTC.

This rearrangement joins TRBV11-2 to TRBJ1-1, with D perhaps matching TRBD1 (6 bases). CDR1 and CDR2 (germline): SGHAT, FQNNGV. The CDR3 is made up of 13 amino acids. V gave up 5 bases and J gave up 11 bases, with 18 bases separating them. CDR3 in amino acids: CASSPAGGVGAFF. The CDR3 DNA reads TGTGCCAGCAGCCCCGCCGGGGGCGTGGGGGCTTTCTTT.

V gene TRBV28 combines with J gene TRBJ2-7; no definite D call. Trimming cost V 2 bases and J 0 bases, with 14 bases left between them. The CDR3 has 16 residues. CDR1 MDHEN and CDR2 SYDVKM come from the germline V gene. The CDR3 loop reads CASSLDPRHGSYEQYF. In DNA, the CDR3 is TGTGCCAGCAGTTTAGATCCGCGGCACGGCTCCTACGAGCAGTACTTC.